The source of this T cell receptor beta chain is a study of PD-L1 blockade in urothelial cancer. Overall study results and limits: Greater 3-week expansion of tumor-associated blood clones was recorded for durable-benefit patients.

Measured with immunoSEQ multiplex PCR; TCRdb has only the in-frame clones, and not every one. The sample holds fewer than 40,000 clones, around 87% seen once. A remark on this clone: The antigen remains unidentified.

This CDR3 is 15 amino acids long. V was cut by 0 bases and J by 2 bases, with 10 bases left in between. The germline V gene encodes CDR1 SGDLS and CDR2 YYNGEE. This sequence was found in a man between 50 and 59 years old with urothelial cancer. This specimen was PBMCs, taken around atezolizumab (anti-PD-L1) treatment. V gene TRBV9 combines with J gene TRBJ2-3; D unclear. CDR3 residues: CASSVGLTNTDTQYF. Written as DNA, the CDR3 is TGTGCCAGCAGCGTAGGTCTAACCAACACAGATACGCAGTATTTT.